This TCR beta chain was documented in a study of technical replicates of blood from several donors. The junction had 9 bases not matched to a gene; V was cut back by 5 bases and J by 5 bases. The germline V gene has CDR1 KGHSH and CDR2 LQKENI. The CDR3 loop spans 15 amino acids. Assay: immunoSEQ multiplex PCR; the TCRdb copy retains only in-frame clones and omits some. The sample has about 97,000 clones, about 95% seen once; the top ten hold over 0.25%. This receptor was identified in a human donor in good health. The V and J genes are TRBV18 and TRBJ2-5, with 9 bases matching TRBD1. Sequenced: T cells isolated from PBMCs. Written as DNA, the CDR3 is TGTGCCAGCTCATTCCGGACAGGGGTATGGGAGACCCAGTACTTC. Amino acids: CASSFRTGVWETQYF. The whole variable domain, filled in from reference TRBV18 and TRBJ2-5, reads NAGVMQNPRHLVRRRGQEARLRCSPMKGHSHVYWYRQLPEEGLKFMVYLQKENIIDESGMPKERFSAEFPKEGPSILRIQQVVRGDSAAYFCASSFRTGVWETQYFGPGTRLLVL.